The clone carrying this T cell receptor beta chain was recorded many times. Its specificity is not known. This CDR3 region has 16 residues. Trimming stripped 3 bases from V and 0 bases from J, with 12 bases between. In germline, CDR1 is MDHEN, CDR2 SYDVKM. The data stem from a study of T cells in Graves' hyperthyroidism and ophthalmopathy. Regarding the study as a whole: Using 13 V-J features, a model discriminated ophthalmopathy from stable hyperthyroidism.

Stable Graves' hyperthyroidism meant no ophthalmopathy progression within 18 months. Thyroid ultrasound, orbital computed tomography, clinical symptoms, and serum thyroxine and TRAb underpinned diagnoses. RNA transcripts served as the template for amplifying TCR beta CDR3 regions. The study used the HTBI primer set for a first-round RT-PCR of the TCR CDR3. TCRdb called the multiplex PCR reads again in MiXCR, with one record for every CDR3 protein. Of 550,000 to 600,000 distinct CDR3 sequences listed, roughly 17% are singletons. The sequencing input was blood. The chain employs TRBV28 and TRBJ2-1, with D uncertain. This receptor was identified in a woman under 30 with Graves' hyperthyroidism. The chain's CDR3 is CASSFKARSSYNEQFF. Here the CDR3 DNA reads TGTGCCAGCAGTTTCAAGGCGAGGAGCTCCTACAATGAGCAGTTCTTC.